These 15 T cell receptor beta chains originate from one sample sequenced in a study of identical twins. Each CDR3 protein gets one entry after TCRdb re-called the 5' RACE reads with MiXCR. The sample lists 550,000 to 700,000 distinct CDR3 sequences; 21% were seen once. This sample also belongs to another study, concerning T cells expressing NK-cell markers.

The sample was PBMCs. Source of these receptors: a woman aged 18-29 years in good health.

For the CDR3, the DNA is TGCAGTGTTCTAGCGGGGAACACAGATACGCAGTATTTT. The encoded protein is CSVLAGNTDTQYF. This chain joins TRBV20-1 and TRBJ2-3; TRBD2 agrees at 9 bases. Looked up from germline, CDR1 is DFQATT and CDR2 is SNEGSKA (reference sequence). The J segment lost 2 bases and the V segment lost 7 bases, leaving 4 bases of the junction unmatched. This CDR3 has 13 residues.

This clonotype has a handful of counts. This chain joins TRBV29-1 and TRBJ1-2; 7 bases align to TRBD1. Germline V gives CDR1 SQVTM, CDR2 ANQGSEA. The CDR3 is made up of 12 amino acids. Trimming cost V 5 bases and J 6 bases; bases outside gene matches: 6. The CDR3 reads CSVYPGGNGYTF. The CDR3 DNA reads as TGCAGCGTTTACCCAGGGGGGAATGGCTACACCTTC. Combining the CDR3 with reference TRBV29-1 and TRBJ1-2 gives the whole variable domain SAVISQKPSRDICQRGTSLTIQCQVDSQVTMMFWYRQQPGQSLTLIATANQGSEATYESGFVIDKFPISRPNLTFSTLTVSNMSPEDSSIYLCSVYPGGNGYTFGSGTRLTVV.

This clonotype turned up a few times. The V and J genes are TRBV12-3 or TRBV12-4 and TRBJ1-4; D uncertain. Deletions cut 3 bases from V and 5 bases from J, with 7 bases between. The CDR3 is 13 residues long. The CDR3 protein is CASSFRSNEKLFF. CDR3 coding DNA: TGTGCCAGCAGTTTCAGATCGAATGAAAAACTGTTTTTT.

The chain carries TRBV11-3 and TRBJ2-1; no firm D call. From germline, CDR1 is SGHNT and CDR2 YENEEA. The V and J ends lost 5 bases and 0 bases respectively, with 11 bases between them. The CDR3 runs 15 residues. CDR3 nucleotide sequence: TGTGCCAGCAGCGTGAGCGCCAGCTCCTACAATGAGCAGTTCTTC. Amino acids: CASSVSASSYNEQFF.

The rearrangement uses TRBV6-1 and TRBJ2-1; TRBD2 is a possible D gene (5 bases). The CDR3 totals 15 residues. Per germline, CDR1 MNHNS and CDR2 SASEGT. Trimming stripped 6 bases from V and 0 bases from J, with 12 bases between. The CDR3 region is CASRQSGSSYNEQFF. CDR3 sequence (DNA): TGTGCCAGCAGGCAATCGGGGAGCTCCTACAATGAGCAGTTCTTC.

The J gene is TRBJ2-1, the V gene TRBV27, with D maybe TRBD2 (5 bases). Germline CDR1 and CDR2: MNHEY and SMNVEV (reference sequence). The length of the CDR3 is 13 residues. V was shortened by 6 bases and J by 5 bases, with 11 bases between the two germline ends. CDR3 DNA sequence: TGTGCCAGCAGGCCTTCGCGGGACAATGAGCAGTTCTTC. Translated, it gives CASRPSRDNEQFF.

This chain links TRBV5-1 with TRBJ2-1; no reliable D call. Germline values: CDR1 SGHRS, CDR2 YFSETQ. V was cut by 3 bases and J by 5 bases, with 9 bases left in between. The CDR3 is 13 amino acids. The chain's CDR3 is CASSSQSDNEQFF. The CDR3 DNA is TGCGCCAGCAGCTCTCAATCTGACAATGAGCAGTTCTTC.

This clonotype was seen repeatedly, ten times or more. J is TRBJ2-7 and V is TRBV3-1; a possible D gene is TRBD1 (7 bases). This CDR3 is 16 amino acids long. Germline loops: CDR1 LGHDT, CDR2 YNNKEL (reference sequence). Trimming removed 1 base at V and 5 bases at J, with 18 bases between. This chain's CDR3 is CASSQGWAGQMNEQYF. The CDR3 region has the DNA TGTGCCAGCAGCCAAGGTTGGGCGGGACAGATGAACGAGCAGTACTTC.

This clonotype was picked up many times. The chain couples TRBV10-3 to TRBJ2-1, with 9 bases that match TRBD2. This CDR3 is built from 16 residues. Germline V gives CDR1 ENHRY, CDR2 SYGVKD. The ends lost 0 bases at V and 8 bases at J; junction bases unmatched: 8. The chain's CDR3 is CAISESAVAGVYEQFF. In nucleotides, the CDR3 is TGTGCCATCAGTGAGTCGGCAGTAGCGGGAGTGTATGAGCAGTTCTTC.

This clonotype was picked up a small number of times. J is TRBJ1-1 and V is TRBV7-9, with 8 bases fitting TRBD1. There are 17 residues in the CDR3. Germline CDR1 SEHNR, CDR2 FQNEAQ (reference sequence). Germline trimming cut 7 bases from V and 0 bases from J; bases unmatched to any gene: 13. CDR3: CASTKSGQGPMNTEAFF. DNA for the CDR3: TGTGCCAGCACCAAATCAGGACAGGGACCTATGAACACTGAAGCTTTCTTT.

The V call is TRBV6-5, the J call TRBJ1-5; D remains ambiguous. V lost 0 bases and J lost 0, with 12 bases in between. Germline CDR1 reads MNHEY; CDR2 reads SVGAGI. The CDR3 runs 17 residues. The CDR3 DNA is TGTGCCAGCAGTTACTCGATTAGTACAGCTAGCAATCAGCCCCAGCATTTT. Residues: CASSYSISTASNQPQHF.

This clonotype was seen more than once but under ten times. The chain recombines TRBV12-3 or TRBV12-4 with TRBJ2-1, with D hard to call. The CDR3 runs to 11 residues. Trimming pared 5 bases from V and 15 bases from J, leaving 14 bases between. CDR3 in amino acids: CASSPGERPFF. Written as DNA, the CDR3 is TGTGCCAGCAGTCCTGGGGAAAGGCCGTTCTTC.

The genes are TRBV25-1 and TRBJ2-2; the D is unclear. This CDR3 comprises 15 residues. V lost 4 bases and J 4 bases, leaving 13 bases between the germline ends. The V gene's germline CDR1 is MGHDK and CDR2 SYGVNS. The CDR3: CASSVGVLATGELFF. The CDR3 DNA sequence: TGTGCCAGCAGTGTAGGCGTCTTAGCCACCGGGGAGCTGTTTTTT.

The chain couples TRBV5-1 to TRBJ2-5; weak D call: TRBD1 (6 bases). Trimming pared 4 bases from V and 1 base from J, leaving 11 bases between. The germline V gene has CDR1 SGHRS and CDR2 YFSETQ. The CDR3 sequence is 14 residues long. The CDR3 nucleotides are TGCGCCAGCAGCCGGACAGCCTCCCAAGAGACCCAGTACTTC. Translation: CASSRTASQETQYF.

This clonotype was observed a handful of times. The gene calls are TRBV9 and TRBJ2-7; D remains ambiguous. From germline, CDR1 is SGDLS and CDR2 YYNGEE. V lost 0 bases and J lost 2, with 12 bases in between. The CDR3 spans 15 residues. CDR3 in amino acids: CASSVEGNNAYEQYF. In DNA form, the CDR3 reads TGTGCCAGCAGCGTAGAAGGGAATAATGCCTACGAGCAGTACTTC.